A selection of T cell receptor beta chains follows, all from one sample in a study of molecular identifiers for immune sequencing clone quantification. One entry per CDR3 protein results from TCRdb running MiXCR on the PCR reads. The sample consists of a few hundred thousand distinct CDR3 sequences, around 21% of them appearing once. Material: naive CD8+ T cells from blood, with Jurkat cell RNA spiked in. Source of these receptors: a human donor in good health. Some libraries in this study had Jurkat cell RNA spiked in. CDR3s include the opening cysteine and the closing phenylalanine or tryptophan. The D gene is left open where the match is weak. Not all rows give a size; the values are once, few, many and, for expanded clones, a class.

V gene	clone size	J gene	D gene	CDR3 DNA	CDR3 protein
TRBV28	NA	TRBJ1-4	NA	TGTGCCAGCAGTCTCGAGGTGTCAACTAATGAAAAACTGTTTTTT	CASSLEVSTNEKLFF
TRBV19	few	TRBJ2-1	NA	TGTGCCAGTAGCCTGGGGTATTCCTCCTACAATGAGCAGTTCTTC	CASSLGYSSYNEQFF
TRBV4-3	many	TRBJ2-1	NA	TGCGCCAGCAGCCAAGATTGGGGCGGCTCCTACAATGAGCAGTTCTTC	CASSQDWGGSYNEQFF
TRBV20-1	NA	TRBJ2-2	NA	TGCAGTGCTAGAGATTGGGGAACGGGGTCGAACACCGGGGAGCTGTTTTTT	CSARDWGTGSNTGELFF
TRBV30	NA	TRBJ2-2	NA	TGTGCCTGGAGTCACACCGGGGAGCTGTTTTTT	CAWSHTGELFF
TRBV25-1	NA	TRBJ2-5	NA	TGTGCCAGCAGTGGGGGGAGGCGAGAGACCCAGTACTTC	CASSGGRRETQYF
TRBV30	NA	TRBJ2-7	TRBD1	TGTGCCTGGAACCAGGGGGTAATCAACGAGCAGTACTTC	CAWNQGVINEQYF
TRBV7-9	many	TRBJ2-3	TRBD2	TGTGCCAGCAGCCCGAGACTAGCGGGAGAGCTTTATACGCAGTATTTT	CASSPRLAGELYTQYF
TRBV10-3	many	TRBJ1-1	TRBD1	TGTGCCACCAGGGGGATGGAGGGGGCAACTGAAGCTTTCTTT	CATRGMEGATEAFF
TRBV6-2/TRBV6-3	few	TRBJ2-7	NA	TGTGCCAGCAGTTACTCGGACAGAAGCTACGAGCAGTACTTC	CASSYSDRSYEQYF
TRBV7-9	NA	TRBJ2-2	NA	TGTGCCAGCAGCGGGATAGGGTTCACCGGGGAGCTGTTTTTT	CASSGIGFTGELFF
TRBV12-3/TRBV12-4	NA	TRBJ2-1	NA	TGTGCCAGCAGTAACGAGGGGGTAGGCAATGAGCAGTTCTTC	CASSNEGVGNEQFF
TRBV6-2/TRBV6-3	many	TRBJ2-7	NA	TGTGCCGTAACCACGGGGTTGGCCGAGCAGTACTTC	CAVTTGLAEQYF
TRBV20-1	few	TRBJ1-1	NA	TGCAGTGCTACTCTTGGGGGTACCACTGAAGCTTTCTTT	CSATLGGTTEAFF
TRBV11-2	NA	TRBJ1-5	NA	TGTGCCAGCAGCTTAGATCTGGGCTCTCAGCCCCAGCATTTT	CASSLDLGSQPQHF
TRBV2	many	TRBJ2-3	NA	TGTGCCAGCAGTGACGGCGGGAACGTCGCAGATACGCAGTATTTT	CASSDGGNVADTQYF
TRBV6-5	few	TRBJ1-3	NA	TGTGCCAGCAGTTACACACCTCACCATTACTCTGGAAACACCATATATTTT	CASSYTPHHYSGNTIYF
TRBV24-1	few	TRBJ2-3	NA	TGTGCCACCAGTGATCCCGGCTTGAACTTTGGCACAGATACGCAGTATTTT	CATSDPGLNFGTDTQYF